Included here is one T cell receptor beta chain sequence, with context. Antigen unknown. This specimen belongs to a study of cytomegalovirus exposure and HLA in healthy donors. Germline V gene data show CDR1 as MNHNS and CDR2 as SASEGT. V dropped 7 bases and J dropped 10 bases, with 23 bases sitting between them. CDR3 length: 15 amino acids. Findings and limits, study-wide: The study designated fewer than 200 TCR beta chains cytomegalovirus-associated. High sensitivity and specificity were reportedly achieved when the classifier diagnosed cytomegalovirus status.

Method: immunoSEQ multiplex PCR; TCRdb's copy keeps in-frame clones and lacks some. The sample includes about 110,000 clones, approximately 85% of them seen just once. The chain couples TRBV6-1 to TRBJ2-1; perhaps TRBD2 as D (6 bases). This TCR was sampled from a woman aged 18-29 years in good health and CMV-seronegative. Sequencing input: PBMCs. CDR3 DNA sequence: TGTGCCAGCAACCGGGATAGCGGTCCCCGATGGGAGCAGTTCTTC. Translation gives CASNRDSGPRWEQFF.